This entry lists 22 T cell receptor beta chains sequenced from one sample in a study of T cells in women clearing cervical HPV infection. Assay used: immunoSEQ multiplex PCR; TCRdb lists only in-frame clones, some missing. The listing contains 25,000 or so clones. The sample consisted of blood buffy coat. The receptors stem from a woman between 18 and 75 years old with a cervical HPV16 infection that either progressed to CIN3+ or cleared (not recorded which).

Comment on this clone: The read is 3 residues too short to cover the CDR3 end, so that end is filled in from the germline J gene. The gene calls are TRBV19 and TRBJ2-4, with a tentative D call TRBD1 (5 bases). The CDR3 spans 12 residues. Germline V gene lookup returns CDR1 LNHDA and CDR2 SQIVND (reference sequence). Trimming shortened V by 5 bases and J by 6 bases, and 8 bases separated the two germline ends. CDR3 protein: CASSEQGNIQYF. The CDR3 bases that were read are TGTGCCAGTAGTGAGCAGGGAAACATT. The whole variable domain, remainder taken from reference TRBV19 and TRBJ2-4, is DGGITQSPKYLFRKEGQNVTLSCEQNLNHDAMYWYRQDPGQGLRLIYYSQIVNDFQKGDIAEGYSVSREKKESFPLTVTSAQKNPTAFYLCASSEQGNIQYFGAGTRLSVL.

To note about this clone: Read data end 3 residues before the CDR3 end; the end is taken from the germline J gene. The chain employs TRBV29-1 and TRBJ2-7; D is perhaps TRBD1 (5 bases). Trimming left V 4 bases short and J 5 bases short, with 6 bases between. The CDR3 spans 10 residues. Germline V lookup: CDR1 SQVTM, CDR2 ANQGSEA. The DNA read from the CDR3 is TGCAGCGTTGGGGGCCACGAG. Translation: CSVGGHE. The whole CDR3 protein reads CSVGGHEQYF.

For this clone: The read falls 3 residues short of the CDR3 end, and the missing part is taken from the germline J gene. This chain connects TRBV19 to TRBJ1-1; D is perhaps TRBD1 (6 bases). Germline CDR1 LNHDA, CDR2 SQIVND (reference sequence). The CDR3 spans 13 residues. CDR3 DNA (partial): TGTGCCAGTAGTAAGGAACAGGGCAGGGAA. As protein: CASSKEQGRE. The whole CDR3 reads CASSKEQGREAFF.

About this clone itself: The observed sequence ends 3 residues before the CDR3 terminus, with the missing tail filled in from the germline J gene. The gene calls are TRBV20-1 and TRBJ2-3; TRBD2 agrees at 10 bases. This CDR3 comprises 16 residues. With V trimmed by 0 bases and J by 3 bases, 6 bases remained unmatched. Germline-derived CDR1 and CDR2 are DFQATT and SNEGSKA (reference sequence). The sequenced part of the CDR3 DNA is TGCAGTGCTAGAGATGAGGAGCGGGAGGGGACAGATACG. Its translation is CSARDEEREGTDT. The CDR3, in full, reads CSARDEEREGTDTQYF.

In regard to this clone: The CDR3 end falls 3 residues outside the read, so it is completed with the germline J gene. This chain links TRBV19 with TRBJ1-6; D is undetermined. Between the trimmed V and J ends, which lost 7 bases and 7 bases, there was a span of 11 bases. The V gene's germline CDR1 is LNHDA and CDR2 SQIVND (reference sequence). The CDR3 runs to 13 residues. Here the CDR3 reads CASKDIKNSPLHF. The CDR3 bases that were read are TGTGCCAGTAAAGACATCAAAAATTCACCC.

The part of the CDR3 DNA that was read is TGTGCCAGCTCACTCTTCGACCCGGTGCTAGCCTACAATGAG. Residues: CASSLFDPVLAYNE. The whole CDR3 region reads CASSLFDPVLAYNEQFF. The chain employs TRBV18 and TRBJ2-1; D not certain. Read sequence stops 3 residues before the CDR3 end, and the germline J gene provides the missing end. Per germline, CDR1 KGHSH and CDR2 LQKENI. CDR3 length: 17 residues. V was pared by 4 bases and J by 2 bases, with 18 bases between.

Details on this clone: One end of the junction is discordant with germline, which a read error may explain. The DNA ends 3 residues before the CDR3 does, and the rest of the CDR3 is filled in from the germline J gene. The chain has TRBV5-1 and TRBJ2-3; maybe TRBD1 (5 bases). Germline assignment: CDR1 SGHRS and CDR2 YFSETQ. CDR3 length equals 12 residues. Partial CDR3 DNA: TGCACCAGCAGAGCCAGGGCAGATACG. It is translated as CTSRARADT. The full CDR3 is CTSRARADTQYF. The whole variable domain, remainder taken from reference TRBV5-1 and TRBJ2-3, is KAGVTQTPRYLIKTRGQQVTLSCSPISGHRSVSWYQQTPGQGLQFLFEYFSETQRNKGNFPGRFSGRQFSNSRSEMNVSTLELGDSALYLCTSRARADTQYFGPGTRLTVL.

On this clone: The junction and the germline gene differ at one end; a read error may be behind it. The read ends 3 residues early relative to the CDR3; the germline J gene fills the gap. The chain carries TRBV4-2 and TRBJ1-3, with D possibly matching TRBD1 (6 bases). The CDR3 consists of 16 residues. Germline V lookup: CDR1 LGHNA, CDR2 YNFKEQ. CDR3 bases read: TGCGCCAGCAGCTCCGGCTGGGGGCGCGGGAGAAACACC. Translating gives CASSSGWGRGRNT. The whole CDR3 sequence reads CASSSGWGRGRNTIYF.

The CDR3 spells CASSWGGWSGANVLTF. CDR3 bases read: TGTGCCAGCAGTTGGGGGGGTTGGTCTGGGGCCAACGTC. The V and J genes are TRBV6-2 or TRBV6-3 and TRBJ2-6, with 7 bases matching TRBD2. The CDR3 goes on 3 residues after the read ends, and that part is filled in from the germline J gene. The CDR3 is 16 amino acids. The germline V gene has CDR1 MNHEY and CDR2 SVGEGT. J was trimmed by 1 base and V by 4 bases; bases with no gene match: 4.

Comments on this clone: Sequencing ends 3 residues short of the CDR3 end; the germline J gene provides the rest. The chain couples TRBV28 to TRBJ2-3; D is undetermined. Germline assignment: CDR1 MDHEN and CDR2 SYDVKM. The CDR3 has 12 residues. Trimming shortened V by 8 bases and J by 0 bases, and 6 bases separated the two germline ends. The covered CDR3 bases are TGTGCCAGCGAGACTAGCACAGATACG. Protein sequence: CASETSTDT. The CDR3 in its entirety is CASETSTDTQYF. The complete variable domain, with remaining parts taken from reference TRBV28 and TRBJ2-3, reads DVKVTQSSRYLVKRTGEKVFLECVQDMDHENMFWYRQDPGLGLRLIYFSYDVKMKEKGDIPEGYSVSREKKERFSLILESASTNQTSMYLCASETSTDTQYFGPGTRLTVL.

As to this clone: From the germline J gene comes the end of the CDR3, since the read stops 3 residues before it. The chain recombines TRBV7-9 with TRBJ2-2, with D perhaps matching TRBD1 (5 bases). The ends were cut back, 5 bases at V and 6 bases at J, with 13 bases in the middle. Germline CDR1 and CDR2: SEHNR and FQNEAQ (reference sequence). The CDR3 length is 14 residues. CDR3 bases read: TGTGCCAGCAGCGACTGGGGCCGGGCCGGGGAG. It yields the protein CASSDWGRAGE. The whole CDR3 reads CASSDWGRAGELFF.

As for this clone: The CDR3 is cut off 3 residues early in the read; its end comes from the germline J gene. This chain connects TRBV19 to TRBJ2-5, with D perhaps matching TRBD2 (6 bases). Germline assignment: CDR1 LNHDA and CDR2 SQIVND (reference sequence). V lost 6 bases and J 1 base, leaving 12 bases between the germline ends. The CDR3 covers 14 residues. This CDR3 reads CASSPVGGQETQYF. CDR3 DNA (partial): TGTGCCAGTAGCCCTGTGGGGGGCCAAGAGACC.

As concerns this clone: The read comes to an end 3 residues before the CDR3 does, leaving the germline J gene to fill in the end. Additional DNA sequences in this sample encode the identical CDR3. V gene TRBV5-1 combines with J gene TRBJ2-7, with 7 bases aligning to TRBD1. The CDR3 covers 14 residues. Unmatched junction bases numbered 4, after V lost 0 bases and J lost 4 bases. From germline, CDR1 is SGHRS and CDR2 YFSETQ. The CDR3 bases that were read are TGCGCCAGCAGCTTGGACAGGGGACAATACGAG. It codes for CASSLDRGQYE. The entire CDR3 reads CASSLDRGQYEQYF.

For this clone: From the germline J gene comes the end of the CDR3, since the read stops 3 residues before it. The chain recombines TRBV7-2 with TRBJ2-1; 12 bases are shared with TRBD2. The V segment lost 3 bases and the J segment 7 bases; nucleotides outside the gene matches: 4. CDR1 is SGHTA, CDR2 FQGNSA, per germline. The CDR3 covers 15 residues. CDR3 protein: CASSFNGLAGNEQFF. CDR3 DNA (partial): TGTGCCAGCAGCTTCAACGGACTAGCGGGGAATGAG.

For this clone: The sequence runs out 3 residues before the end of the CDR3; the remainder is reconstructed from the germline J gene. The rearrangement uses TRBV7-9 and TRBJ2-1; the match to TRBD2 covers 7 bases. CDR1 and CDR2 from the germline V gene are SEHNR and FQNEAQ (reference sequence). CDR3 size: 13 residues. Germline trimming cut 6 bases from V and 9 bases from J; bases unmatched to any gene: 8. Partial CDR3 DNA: TGTGCCAGCAGTAACGCGGGGGTCGGTGAG. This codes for CASSNAGVGE. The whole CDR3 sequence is CASSNAGVGEQFF.

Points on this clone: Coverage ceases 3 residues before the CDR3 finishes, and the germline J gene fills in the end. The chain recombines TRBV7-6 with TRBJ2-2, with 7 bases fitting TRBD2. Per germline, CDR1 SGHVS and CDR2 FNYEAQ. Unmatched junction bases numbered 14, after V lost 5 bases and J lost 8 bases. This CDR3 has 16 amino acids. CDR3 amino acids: CASSPPAGAGGGELFF. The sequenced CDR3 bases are TGTGCCAGCAGCCCCCCCGCGGGAGCGGGCGGAGGGGAG.

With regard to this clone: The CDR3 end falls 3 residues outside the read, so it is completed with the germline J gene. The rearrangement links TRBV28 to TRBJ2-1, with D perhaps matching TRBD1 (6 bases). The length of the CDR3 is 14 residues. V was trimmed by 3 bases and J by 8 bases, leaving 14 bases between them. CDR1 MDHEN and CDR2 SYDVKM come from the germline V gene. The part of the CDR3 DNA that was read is TGTGCCAGCAGTTTGAGCCCCAGGGGCGATGAG. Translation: CASSLSPRGDE. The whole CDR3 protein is CASSLSPRGDEQFF.

CDR3 bases read: TGCAGCGGGTACAGGGGTGATACCGGGGAG. As protein: CSGYRGDTGE. The entire CDR3 reads CSGYRGDTGELFF. The chain links TRBV29-1 to TRBJ2-2; 7 bases fit TRBD1. The read terminates 3 residues before the CDR3 end, so the remaining end is supplied by the germline J gene. The CDR3 totals 13 residues. V shed 7 bases, J shed 5 bases, and the junction held 7 bases outside the gene matches. CDR1 and CDR2 (germline): SQVTM, ANQGSEA.

The DNA read from the CDR3 is TGTGCCAGTAGTATACAGGGGCGAATCAACGAG. This encodes CASSIQGRINE. The whole CDR3 sequence reads CASSIQGRINEQYF. The rearrangement uses TRBV19 and TRBJ2-7; D may be TRBD1 (6 bases). From the germline J gene comes the end of the CDR3, since the read stops 3 residues before it. Per the germline V gene, CDR1 is LNHDA and CDR2 is SQIVND (reference sequence). The length of the CDR3 is 14 residues. The V end was cut by 2 bases, the J end by 5 bases, with 13 bases between.

Here the CDR3 reads CASKSIEGPGELFF. The sequenced CDR3 bases are TGTGCCAGCAAATCAATAGAGGGGCCCGGGGAG. The V gene is TRBV7-6, the J gene TRBJ2-2; perhaps D is TRBD1 or TRBD2 (5 bases each). The read halts 3 residues ahead of the CDR3 end, with the missing end drawn from the germline J gene. V lost 7 bases, J lost 6 bases, and 15 bases lay in between. Germline CDR1 is SGHVS and CDR2 is FNYEAQ. This CDR3 region has 14 residues. Together with reference TRBV7-6 and TRBJ2-2, the CDR3 gives the full variable domain: GAGVSQSPRYKVTKRGQDVALRCDPISGHVSLYWYRQALGQGPEFLTYFNYEAQQDKSGLPNDRFSAERPEGSISTLTIQRTEQRDSAMYRCASKSIEGPGELFFGEGSRLTVL.

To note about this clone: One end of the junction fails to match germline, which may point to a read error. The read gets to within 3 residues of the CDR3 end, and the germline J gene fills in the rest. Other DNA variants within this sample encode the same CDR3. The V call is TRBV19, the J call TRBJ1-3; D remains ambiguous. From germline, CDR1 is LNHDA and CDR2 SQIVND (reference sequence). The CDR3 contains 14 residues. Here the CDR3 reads CASAAYLGGNTIYF. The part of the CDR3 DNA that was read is TGTGCCAGCGCGGCGTACCTCGGTGGAAACACG.

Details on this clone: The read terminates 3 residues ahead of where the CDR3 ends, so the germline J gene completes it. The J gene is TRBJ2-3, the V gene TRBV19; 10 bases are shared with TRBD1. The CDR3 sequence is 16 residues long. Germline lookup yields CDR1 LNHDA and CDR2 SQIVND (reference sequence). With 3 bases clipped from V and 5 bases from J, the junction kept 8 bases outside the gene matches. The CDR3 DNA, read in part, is TGTGCCAGTAGTATCCCTCGACAGGGGGCAAAAGATACG. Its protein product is CASSIPRQGAKDT. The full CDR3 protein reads CASSIPRQGAKDTQYF.